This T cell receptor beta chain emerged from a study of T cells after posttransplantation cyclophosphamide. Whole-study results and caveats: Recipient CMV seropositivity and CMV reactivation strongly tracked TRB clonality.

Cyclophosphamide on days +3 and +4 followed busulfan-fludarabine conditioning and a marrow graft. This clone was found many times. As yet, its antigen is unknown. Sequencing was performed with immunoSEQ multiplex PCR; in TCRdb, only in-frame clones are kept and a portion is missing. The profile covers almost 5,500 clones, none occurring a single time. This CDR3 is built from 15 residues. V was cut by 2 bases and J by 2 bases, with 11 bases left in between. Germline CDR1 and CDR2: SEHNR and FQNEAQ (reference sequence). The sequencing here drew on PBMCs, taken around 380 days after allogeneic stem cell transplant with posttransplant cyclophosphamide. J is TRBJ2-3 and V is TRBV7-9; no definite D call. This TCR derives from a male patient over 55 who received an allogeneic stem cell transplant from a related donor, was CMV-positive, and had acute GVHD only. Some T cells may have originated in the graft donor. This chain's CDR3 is CASSLKPTLTDTQYF. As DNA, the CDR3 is TGTGCCAGCAGCTTAAAGCCCACTCTCACAGATACGCAGTATTTT.